This T cell receptor (beta chain) was recovered during a study of technical replicates of blood from a few donors. Per the germline V gene, CDR1 is MNHNS and CDR2 is SASEGT. The CDR3 sequence is 15 residues long. The V and J ends lost 6 bases and 4 bases, in that order; junction bases with no gene match: 8. TCRdb's copy holds only in-frame clones and misses some; the assay was immunoSEQ multiplex PCR. The table includes 78,000 or so clones, roughly 90% detected once. The chain recombines TRBV6-1 with TRBJ1-2; 10 bases map to TRBD1. The receptor's source is a human donor in good health. Specimen: T cells isolated from PBMCs. The CDR3 bases are TGTGCCAGCAGCCACCGGGACAGGGGATCCTATGGCTACACCTTC. It codes for CASSHRDRGSYGYTF.